This is a list of T cell receptor beta chains from one sample in a study of T cell responses to AZD1222 COVID-19 vaccine. The method was immunoSEQ multiplex PCR; TCRdb's version includes in-frame clones alone and lacks a portion of them. The sample holds 100,000 to 150,000 clones, approximately 85% seen once. The material sequenced was peripheral blood, taken on day 0 of AZD1222 vaccination. All receptors derive from an adult in good health. Each CDR3 is given with its conserved first and last residue. Fields, in order: D gene, CDR3 length, J gene, clone size, V gene, CDR3 DNA, CDR3 protein. A D gene is named only where the DNA matches it firmly. Clone size is shown for a subset of rows, as once, few, many or a class of expanded clone.

NA | 16 | TRBJ2-3 | few | TRBV7-2 | TGTGCCAGCAGCCTAGGGGAGTTTCTATACACAGATACGCAGTATTTT | CASSLGEFLYTDTQYF
NA | 14 | TRBJ1-6 | NA | TRBV2 | TGTGCCAGCAGTGTCCACCGGGATAATTCACCCCTCCACTTT | CASSVHRDNSPLHF
NA | 15 | TRBJ1-2 | NA | TRBV6-2/TRBV6-3 | TGTGCCAGCAGTTACTCGGACAGCACCGCCTATGGCTACACCTTC | CASSYSDSTAYGYTF
NA | 13 | TRBJ2-5 | NA | TRBV6-2/TRBV6-3 | TGTGCCAGCAGTATCAGTCCCCAAGAGACCCAGTACTTC | CASSISPQETQYF
TRBD1 | 15 | TRBJ1-6 | NA | TRBV4-2 | TGTGCCAGCAGTCCAAATGGACAGGGGAATTCACCCCTCCACTTT | CASSPNGQGNSPLHF
NA | 17 | TRBJ1-5 | NA | TRBV28 | TGTGCCAGCAGTCCAGGCACCTGGGGACCTAACAATCAGCCCCAGCATTTT | CASSPGTWGPNNQPQHF
TRBD2 | 15 | TRBJ2-3 | NA | TRBV29-1 | TGCAGCGTTGTGGGGCTAGCGGGGACGCGGGATACGCAGTATTTT | CSVVGLAGTRDTQYF
NA | 15 | TRBJ1-6 | few | TRBV3-1/TRBV3-2 | TGTGCCAGCAGCCAAGGGCCGCAGAAGGGTTCACCCCTCCACTTT | CASSQGPQKGSPLHF
NA | 13 | TRBJ1-1 | NA | TRBV27 | TGTGCCAGCAGTTTATCTCCCGGAGATGAAGCTTTCTTT | CASSLSPGDEAFF
NA | 15 | TRBJ1-5 | NA | TRBV5-5 | TGTGCCAGCAGGGTCGATACCTATAGCAATCAGCCCCAGCATTTT | CASRVDTYSNQPQHF
NA | 12 | TRBJ1-6 | NA | TRBV7-9 | TGTGCCAGCAGCCTCCTGGGTTCACCCCTCCACTTT | CASSLLGSPLHF
NA | 15 | TRBJ1-6 | few | TRBV4-1 | TGCGCCAGCAGCCAAGACCGGCCTGAGGTTTCACCCCTCCACTTT | CASSQDRPEVSPLHF
NA | 14 | TRBJ2-5 | NA | TRBV2 | TGTGCCAGCAGTGAGGCTACCTACCAAGAGACCCAGTACTTC | CASSEATYQETQYF
TRBD2 | 14 | TRBJ2-1 | NA | TRBV6-5 | TGTGCCAGCAGCAACGGACTAGCGGGGCACGAGCAGTTCTTC | CASSNGLAGHEQFF
TRBD1 | 15 | TRBJ2-1 | NA | TRBV19 | TGTGCCAGTAGTTTCTCGACAGGGTCGAGGGGTGAGCAGTTCTTC | CASSFSTGSRGEQFF
TRBD1 | 14 | TRBJ2-7 | NA | TRBV18 | TGTGCCAGCTCAGCGGGACAGGGCTCCTACGAGCAGTACTTC | CASSAGQGSYEQYF